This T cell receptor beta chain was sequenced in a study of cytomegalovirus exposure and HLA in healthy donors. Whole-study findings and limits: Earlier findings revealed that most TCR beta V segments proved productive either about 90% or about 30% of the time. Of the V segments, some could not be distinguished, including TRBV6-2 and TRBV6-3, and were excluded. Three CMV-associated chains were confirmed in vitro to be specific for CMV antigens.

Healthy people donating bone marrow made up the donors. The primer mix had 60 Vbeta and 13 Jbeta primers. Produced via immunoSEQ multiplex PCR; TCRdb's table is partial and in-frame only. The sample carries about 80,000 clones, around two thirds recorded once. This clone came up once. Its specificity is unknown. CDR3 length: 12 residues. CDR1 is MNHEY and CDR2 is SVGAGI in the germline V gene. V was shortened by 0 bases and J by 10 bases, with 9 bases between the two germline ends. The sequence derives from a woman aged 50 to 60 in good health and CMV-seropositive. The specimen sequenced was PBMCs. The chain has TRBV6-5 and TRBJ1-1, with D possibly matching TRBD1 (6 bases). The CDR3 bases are TGTGCCAGCAGTTACTCGGAAGGGGGAGCTTTCTTT. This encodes CASSYSEGGAFF.